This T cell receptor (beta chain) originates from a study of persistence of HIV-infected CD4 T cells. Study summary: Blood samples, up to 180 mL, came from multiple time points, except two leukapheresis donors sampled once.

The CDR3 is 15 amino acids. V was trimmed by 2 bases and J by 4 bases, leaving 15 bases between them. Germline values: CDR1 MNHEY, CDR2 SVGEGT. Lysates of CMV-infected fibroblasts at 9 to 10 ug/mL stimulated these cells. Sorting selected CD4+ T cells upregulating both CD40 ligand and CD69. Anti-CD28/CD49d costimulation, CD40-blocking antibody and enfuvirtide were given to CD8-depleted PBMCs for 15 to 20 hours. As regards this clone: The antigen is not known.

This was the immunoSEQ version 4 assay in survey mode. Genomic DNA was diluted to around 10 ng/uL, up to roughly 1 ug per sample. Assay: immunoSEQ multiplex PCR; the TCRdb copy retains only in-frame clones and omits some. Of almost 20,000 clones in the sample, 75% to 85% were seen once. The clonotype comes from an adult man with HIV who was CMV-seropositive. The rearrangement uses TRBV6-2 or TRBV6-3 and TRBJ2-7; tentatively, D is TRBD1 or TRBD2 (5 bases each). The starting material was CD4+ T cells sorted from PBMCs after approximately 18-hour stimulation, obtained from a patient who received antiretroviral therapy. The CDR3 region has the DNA TGTGCCAGCAGTTACAGGGGTTATTCGGGATACGAGCAGTACTTC. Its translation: CASSYRGYSGYEQYF.